The clone carrying this T cell receptor (beta chain) was detected many times. Trimming took 6 bases from V and 5 from J; bases not matched to a gene: 11. This CDR3 comprises 15 residues. Germline V CDR1 and CDR2: DFQATT, SNEGSKA (reference sequence). Ophthalmopathy cases scored 3 or more on the Clinical Activity Score and 4 or more on NOSPECS grade, with duration below 3 months. Clinical symptoms, serum thyroxine and TRAb, thyroid ultrasound and orbital computed tomography together formed the diagnostic basis. Each 10 ml fresh peripheral blood draw supplied the PBMCs. These data come from a study of T cells in Graves' hyperthyroidism and ophthalmopathy. RNA transcripts served as the template for amplifying TCR beta CDR3 regions. In the first-round RT-PCR of the TCR CDR3, the HTBI primer set was used. TCRdb redid the calling of the multiplex PCR reads with MiXCR, one entry per CDR3 protein. Among 550,000 to 700,000 distinct CDR3 sequences listed, 14% to 15% were seen once.

Input material: blood. The clonotype was recovered from a woman between 35 and 50 years old with Graves' ophthalmopathy. The chain couples TRBV20-1 to TRBJ2-5; 11 bases line up with TRBD2. This chain's CDR3 is CSAFIAGGPDETQYF. The CDR3 nucleotides read TGCAGTGCCTTCATAGCGGGAGGGCCTGATGAGACCCAGTACTTC.